This paragraph covers one T cell receptor (beta chain) sequence. Which antigen it targets is not known. No base qualities exist here, and no much larger clone lies one base off it. Patients with autoimmune disease history or receiving systemic immunosuppression were excluded from the trial. Peripheral blood for TCR sequencing was collected from all dose cohorts at baseline, on cycle 4 day 1, and on cycle 7 day 1. The samples were taken from a phase I, first-in-human, multicenter, open-label dose-escalation trial of ivuxolimab. Adults with locally advanced or metastatic melanoma, renal cell, hepatocellular, or head and neck squamous cell carcinoma were enrolled in the trial. Before TCR sequencing, CD4+ T cells and CD8+ T cells from peripheral blood were sorted into separate populations. Genomic DNA was isolated from the sorted cells so that the TCRbeta CDR3 region could be sequenced. The immunoSEQ Assay was used to sequence the TCRbeta CDR3 regions. The clones in this table, taken by TCRdb from immuneACCESS, are in-frame only. Not every clone is retained; where verified, under half of the shortfall comes from an unresolved V gene, and the cause of the rest is unknown. This sample gives 20,000 to 30,000 clones in total; approximately 90% of them show up just once. The ten top clones hold approximately 48% of the sample.

The data belong to a study of OX40 agonist ivuxolimab in advanced cancers. In the study overall: The costimulatory receptor OX40 (CD134) was targeted by ivuxolimab, a fully human IgG2 agonistic monoclonal antibody. Of the approximately 54 dose-escalation patients, hepatocellular carcinoma was present in about 20, melanoma in roughly 15, renal cell carcinoma in 9 and head and neck cancer in 9. A male proportion of approximately 83% and a mean age of approximately 60 years, ranging from roughly 23 to 85, were recorded for the dose-escalation cohort. Peripheral TCRbeta sequencing aimed to test whether ivuxolimab altered TCR sequence diversity and caused clonal T-cell expansion. Intravenous ivuxolimab was administered to patients every 2 weeks at six dose levels: 0.01, 0.1, 0.3, 1.5, 3 and 10 mg/kg. The paper describes the monotherapy dose-escalation part (N ≈ 52 patients) of the phase I trial of ivuxolimab. Patients were allowed to have had prior anti-PD-1, anti-PD-L1 or anti-CTLA-4 therapy, and approximately 40% of the dose-escalation patients had previously received checkpoint inhibitors. Three dose-escalation patients achieved partial responses, one with hepatocellular carcinoma and two with cutaneous melanoma. The study at large found these results: The antigen specificity of the clonally expanded peripheral T cells was not determined. In the 0.1-3.0 mg/kg groups, partial responders had among the lowest normalized peripheral clonal expansion, particularly in CD8+ T cells. After ivuxolimab, expanded clones were on average more numerous among CD8+ T cells than among CD4+ T cells. Clonal expansion of both CD4+ and CD8+ blood T cells was observed from baseline to week 6 at doses 0.1 to 3.0 mg/kg. Low levels of normalized T-cell clonal expansion were also seen in some patients who did not respond.

Spanning cysteine to phenylalanine, the CDR3 consists of 12 amino acids. The retained sequence is limited to the CDR3, 36 bases, with the frame set at the first base. Looking up the germline V gene yields CDR1 SQVTM and CDR2 ANQGSEA. V gives up 5 bases and J gives up 3 bases, and the segment between their germline ends measures 10 bases. This receptor was taken from an adult with an advanced solid tumor such as melanoma, head and neck, liver or kidney cancer. Recombination connected TRBV29-1 to TRBJ1-2, with the D gene too uncertain to name. The source was CD4+ or CD8+ T cells sorted from blood, collected in a trial of the OX40 agonist ivuxolimab. The base sequence is TGCAGCGTTCTTTCGGGTGACTATGGCTACACCTTC. It specifies CSVLSGDYGYTF.